This TCR beta chain is drawn from a study of cytomegalovirus exposure and HLA in healthy donors. Study at large: Both the roughly 120 validation repertoires and the roughly 700 first-cohort repertoires used the same platform, as reported by a later analysis.

Findings of the study overall: Some TCR beta chains (approximately 180 of them) were listed as cytomegalovirus-associated. Within the approximately 130 validation repertoires, first-cohort TCR clusters tended to co-occur, according to a later analysis.

The CDR3 covers 15 residues. Trimming pared 5 bases from V and 2 bases from J, leaving 14 bases between. Germline CDR1 SGHDN, CDR2 FVKESK. Clones were sequenced by immunoSEQ multiplex PCR, and TCRdb holds only the in-frame ones, with some missing. The repertoire consists of 200,000 to 300,000 clones, with about nine tenths occurring once and the leading ten covering 3.1%. The donors were in the roughly 130-subject validation cohort, distinct from the roughly 700-subject first cohort. On this clone itself: Its antigen is still unknown.

Sequencing input: PBMCs. The sequence came from a woman aged 25 to 45 in good health and CMV-seronegative. This sequence joins TRBV14 and TRBJ2-3; perhaps TRBD2 as D (6 bases). CDR3 sequence reads: CASSDGTHYTDTQYF. The CDR3 DNA is TGTGCCAGCAGCGACGGGACTCATTACACAGATACGCAGTATTTT.